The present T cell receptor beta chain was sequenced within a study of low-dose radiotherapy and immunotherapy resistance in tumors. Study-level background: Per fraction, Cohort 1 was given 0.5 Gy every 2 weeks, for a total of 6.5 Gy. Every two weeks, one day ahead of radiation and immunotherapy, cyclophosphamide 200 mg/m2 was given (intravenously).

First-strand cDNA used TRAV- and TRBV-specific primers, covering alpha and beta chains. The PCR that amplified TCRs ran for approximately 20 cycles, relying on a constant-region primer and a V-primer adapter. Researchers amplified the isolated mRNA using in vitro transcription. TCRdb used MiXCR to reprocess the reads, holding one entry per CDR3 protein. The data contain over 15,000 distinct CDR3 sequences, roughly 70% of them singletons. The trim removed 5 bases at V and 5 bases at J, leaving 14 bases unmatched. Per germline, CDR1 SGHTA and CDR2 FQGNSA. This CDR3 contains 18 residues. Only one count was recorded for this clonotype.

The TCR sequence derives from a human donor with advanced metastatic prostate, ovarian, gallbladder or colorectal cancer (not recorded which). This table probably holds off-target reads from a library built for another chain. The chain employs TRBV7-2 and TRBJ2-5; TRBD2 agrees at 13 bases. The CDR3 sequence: CASSKILAGGMLGETQYF. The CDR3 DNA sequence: TGTGCCAGCAGCAAAATACTAGCGGGGGGGATGTTGGGTGAGACCCAGTACTTC. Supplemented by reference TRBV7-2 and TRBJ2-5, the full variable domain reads GAGVSQSPSNKVTEKGKDVELRCDPISGHTALYWYRQSLGQGLEFLIYFQGNSAPDKSGLPSDRFSAERTGGSVSTLTIQRTQQEDSAVYLCASSKILAGGMLGETQYFGPGTRLLVL.